This entry lists 2 T cell receptor beta chains sequenced from one sample in a study of tumour-infiltrating T cells in Burkitt lymphoma. The protocol was immunoSEQ multiplex PCR, while the TCRdb copy is restricted to in-frame clones and leaves out a portion. Of 5,000 or so clones in the sample, 20% to 25% were seen once. The sequencing sample was made of tumor tissue. Receptors originate from a human donor with diffuse large B-cell lymphoma.

The chain is built from TRBV18 and TRBJ2-1; D tentatively reads TRBD1 or TRBD2 (5 bases each). V was trimmed by 5 bases and J by 0 bases, leaving 11 bases between them. The CDR3 is 15 residues long. Germline V gene sequence: CDR1 KGHSH, CDR2 LQKENI. The CDR3 bases are TGTGCCAGCTCAAGACGGGACGGCTCCTACAATGAGCAGTTCTTC. Encoded protein: CASSRRDGSYNEQFF.

The gene calls are TRBV28 and TRBJ2-7; D is undetermined. V lost 2 bases to trimming and J lost 9 bases, with 11 bases between them. Germline V gene data show CDR1 as MDHEN and CDR2 as SYDVKM. CDR3 length: 12 residues. CDR3 nucleotide sequence: TGTGCCAGCAGTTTACGCCTCTCGGGGCAGTACTTC. Protein: CASSLRLSGQYF.